These T cell receptor beta chains were read from a single sample in a study of blood T cell repertoires in COVID-19. TCRdb's copy holds only in-frame clones and misses some; the assay was immunoSEQ multiplex PCR. The sample yields roughly 130,000 clones, about 80% seen once. The sample was peripheral blood. The source is a woman of 80 years or more with acute or convalescent COVID-19. CDR3s include the opening cysteine and the closing phenylalanine or tryptophan. A D gene is named only where the DNA matches it firmly. Expanded clones get a size class; other rows say once, few or many, or leave the size out.

size | J | D | V | CDR3 | DNA
. | TRBJ2-7 | . | TRBV7-2 | CASSFLQGKSYF | TGTGCCAGCAGCTTCCTACAGGGCAAGTCGTACTTC
. | TRBJ1-6 | . | TRBV5-1 | CASSFSGGYNSPLHF | TGCGCCAGCAGCTTCTCGGGAGGGTATAATTCACCCCTCCACTTT
. | TRBJ1-5 | TRBD1 | TRBV6-2/TRBV6-3 | CASSPDRVRGSGSNQPQHF | TGTGCCAGCAGTCCAGACAGGGTGAGAGGCTCAGGTAGCAATCAGCCCCAGCATTTT
. | TRBJ1-4 | TRBD1 | TRBV27 | CASSSYRGRGEKLFF | TGTGCCAGCAGTTCTTACAGGGGGCGGGGTGAAAAACTGTTTTTT
. | TRBJ2-1 | TRBD2 | TRBV9 | CASSVGTSGGIHEQFF | TGTGCCAGCAGCGTAGGGACTAGCGGGGGTATCCATGAGCAGTTCTTC
. | TRBJ2-5 | TRBD1 | TRBV7-7 | CASSLGDRNQETQYF | TGTGCTAGCAGCTTAGGGGACAGGAATCAAGAGACCCAGTACTTC
. | TRBJ1-5 | . | TRBV7-2 | CASSLAGGGQPQHF | TGTGCCAGCAGCTTAGCGGGGGGGGGACAGCCCCAGCATTTT
. | TRBJ1-2 | TRBD1 | TRBV7-9 | CASSSPGQGYGYTF | TGTGCCAGCAGTTCACCGGGACAGGGCTATGGCTACACCTTC
. | TRBJ1-2 | TRBD1 | TRBV5-1 | CASSLEGASRGYTF | TGCGCCAGCAGCTTGGAGGGGGCCTCTCGGGGCTACACCTTC
. | TRBJ2-5 | . | TRBV2 | CASSLQETQYF | TGTGCCAGCAGCCTCCAAGAGACCCAGTACTTC
few | TRBJ2-1 | TRBD1 | TRBV7-3 | CASSLKPGQGYNEQFF | TGTGCCAGCAGCTTAAAACCGGGACAGGGTTACAATGAGCAGTTCTTC
. | TRBJ2-7 | . | TRBV10-3 | CAISEDRGEQYF | TGTGCCATCAGTGAGGACAGAGGCGAGCAGTACTTC
. | TRBJ1-2 | TRBD1 | TRBV14 | CASSQLPGQGTFNYGYTF | TGTGCCAGCAGCCAACTCCCGGGACAGGGGACATTTAACTATGGCTACACCTTC
. | TRBJ1-2 | TRBD1 | TRBV6-5 | CASRGGQDRGAGYTF | TGTGCCAGCAGAGGGGGACAAGACAGGGGGGCTGGCTACACCTTC
. | TRBJ1-2 | . | TRBV5-5 | CASSLELGRGGNYGYTF | TGTGCCAGCAGCTTGGAATTAGGAAGGGGCGGTAACTATGGCTACACCTTC
. | TRBJ2-5 | TRBD1 | TRBV7-9 | CASSFGQGQETQYF | TGTGCCAGCAGCTTCGGACAGGGCCAAGAGACCCAGTACTTC
. | TRBJ2-5 | TRBD1 | TRBV27 | CASSLDRAETQYF | TGTGCCAGCAGTTTAGACAGGGCCGAGACCCAGTACTTC
. | TRBJ2-3 | TRBD2 | TRBV11-2 | CASSSGLRDTQYF | TGTGCCAGCAGCTCGGGACTAAGAGATACGCAGTATTTT
. | TRBJ2-7 | . | TRBV25-1 | CASSEWESSYEQYF | TGTGCCAGCAGTGAATGGGAGTCTAGCTACGAGCAGTACTTC